This T cell receptor (beta chain) was captured in a study of cytomegalovirus exposure and HLA in healthy donors. Study-wide context: Caucasian-associated ancestry cluster membership applied to about 83% of approximately 400 genotyped donors.

CDR1 and CDR2 (germline): MGHRA, YSYEKL. CDR3 size: 14 residues. J lost 7 bases, V lost 1 base, and 3 bases had no gene match. Study outcomes and limitations: Association of a missense DCLRE1C variant with TCR beta V- and J-gene trimming was reported in a later analysis.

A note on this clone: Its antigen remains unknown.

Vbeta (60) and Jbeta (13) primers were used in the PCR. Assay used: immunoSEQ multiplex PCR; TCRdb lists only in-frame clones, some missing. In the table there are about 200,000 clones, about four fifths of which are singletons. Sequences were obtained from PBMCs. The V and J genes are TRBV4-1 and TRBJ2-1, with 8 bases aligning to TRBD2. This sequence originates from a woman aged 18 to 35 in good health and CMV-seronegative. CDR3 in DNA: TGCGCCAGCAGCCAAGCGGGAGGGGTGAATGAGCAGTTCTTC. Protein product: CASSQAGGVNEQFF.